The 17 T cell receptor beta chains below come from one sample, sequenced in a study of T cell responses to AZD1222 COVID-19 vaccine. Method: immunoSEQ multiplex PCR; TCRdb's copy keeps in-frame clones and lacks some. The data contain 150,000 to 200,000 clones, roughly 94% of them singletons. Sequenced material: peripheral blood, taken 28 days after the second AZD1222 dose. These TCRs come from an adult who received the AZD1222 COVID-19 vaccine.

The chain links TRBV29-1 to TRBJ2-1; D remains ambiguous. Trimming removed 8 bases at V and 5 bases at J, with 10 bases between. In germline, CDR1 is SQVTM, CDR2 ANQGSEA. This CDR3 comprises 11 residues. CDR3 sequence reads: CSFRRDNEQFF. For the CDR3, the DNA is TGCAGCTTCCGGAGAGACAATGAGCAGTTCTTC.

This clone was counted a few times. This sequence joins TRBV7-7 and TRBJ2-2; either TRBD1 or TRBD2 may fit D (5 bases each). Trimming took 5 bases from V and 9 from J, leaving 16 bases between them. The CDR3 has 14 residues. Germline loops: CDR1 SSHAT, CDR2 FNYEAQ (reference sequence). The CDR3: CASSPVGESRELFF. The CDR3 nucleotides read TGTGCCAGCAGCCCCGTAGGGGAGAGCCGGGAGCTGTTTTTT.

The chain couples TRBV5-6 to TRBJ1-1; no reliable D call. The germline CDR1 and CDR2 sequences are SGHDT and YYEEEE. The CDR3 spans 13 residues. The germline V and J ends were trimmed by 5 bases and 1 base, with 9 bases remaining between them. CDR3 in amino acids: CASSPSGNTEAFF. CDR3 bases: TGTGCCAGCAGTCCGTCCGGGAACACTGAAGCTTTCTTT.

In its sample, this clone was seen a few times. V is TRBV7-8 and J is TRBJ1-1, with TRBD1 as a possible D gene (5 bases). Between the trimmed V and J ends, which lost 2 bases and 1 base, there was a span of 17 bases. The V gene's germline CDR1 is SGHVS and CDR2 FQNEAQ. The CDR3 runs 17 residues. The CDR3 here is CASSLIGTGWQNTEAFF. Written as DNA, the CDR3 is TGTGCCAGCAGCTTAATAGGGACTGGTTGGCAGAACACTGAAGCTTTCTTT.

This sequence joins TRBV3-1 (or the pseudogene TRBV3-2) and TRBJ2-3, with no clear D. Germline CDR1 reads LGHDT; CDR2 reads YNNKEL (reference sequence). The CDR3 spans 17 residues. Trimming pared 0 bases from V and 0 bases from J, leaving 13 bases between. The chain's CDR3 is CASSQDLGGPSTDTQYF. The CDR3 DNA reads as TGTGCCAGCAGCCAAGATCTAGGCGGCCCTAGCACAGATACGCAGTATTTT.

The V call is TRBV5-5, the J call TRBJ1-5, with D perhaps TRBD1 (5 bases). CDR3 size: 18 residues. Germline-derived CDR1 and CDR2 are SGHKS and YYEKEE (reference sequence). The V and J ends lost 4 bases and 6 bases respectively, with 26 bases between them. The CDR3 DNA sequence: TGTGCCAGCAGCCTGGGAGGGACTTCTGGGGTTAAGGGTCAGCCCCAGCATTTT. Its translation is CASSLGGTSGVKGQPQHF.

As DNA, the CDR3 is TGTGCCAGCAGCTTCGACAGGGGCGGAGGCTACACCTTC. This codes for CASSFDRGGGYTF. The rearrangement joins TRBV5-5 to TRBJ1-2, with 8 bases matching TRBD1. The germline CDR1 and CDR2 sequences are SGHKS and YYEKEE (reference sequence). J was trimmed by 8 bases and V by 2 bases; bases with no gene match: 5. This CDR3 spans 13 amino acids.

The CDR3 DNA is TGCGCCAGCAGCTTGGGTCCCAGGGGGCGAACTGGCTACACCTTC. Its translation: CASSLGPRGRTGYTF. The rearrangement uses TRBV5-1 and TRBJ1-2; 8 bases fit TRBD1. The germline CDR1 and CDR2 sequences are SGHRS and YFSETQ. Trimming removed 0 bases from V and 7 bases from J; junction bases left unmatched: 8. CDR3 length: 15 residues.

V usage is TRBV6-1 and J usage is TRBJ2-7; no clear D gene. There are 16 residues in the CDR3. CDR1 is MNHNS and CDR2 is SASEGT in the germline V gene. V dropped 2 bases and J dropped 1 base, with 15 bases sitting between them. For the CDR3, the DNA is TGTGCCAGCAGTGAATTGAACGGTAAGATTTCCTACGAGCAGTACTTC. This codes for CASSELNGKISYEQYF.

The genes are TRBV5-1 and TRBJ2-1; tentative D call: TRBD1 (5 bases). CDR3 length: 11 amino acids. Deletions cut 4 bases from V and 10 bases from J, with 9 bases between. CDR1 and CDR2 from the germline V gene are SGHRS and YFSETQ. CDR3 protein: CASSIDREQFF. CDR3 sequence (DNA): TGCGCCAGCAGCATCGACAGAGAGCAGTTCTTC.

This chain joins TRBV4-2 and TRBJ2-3; 10 bases fit TRBD1. The germline gives CDR1 LGHNA, CDR2 YNFKEQ. The CDR3 is made up of 15 amino acids. J lost 3 bases, V lost 4 bases, and 4 bases had no gene match. The CDR3 DNA sequence: TGTGCCAGCAGCCCTAGGACAGGGGGGACAGATACGCAGTATTTT. Translating gives CASSPRTGGTDTQYF.

The sample holds one count of this clone. V usage is TRBV19 and J usage is TRBJ1-1; 9 nucleotides match TRBD1. V was clipped by 9 bases and J by 1 base; unmatched bases: 6. The CDR3 is 14 amino acids. Germline CDR1 LNHDA, CDR2 SQIVND (reference sequence). In DNA form, the CDR3 reads TGTGCCAGCTCCCTGGACAGGGGGAACACTGAAGCTTTCTTT. This gives the protein CASSLDRGNTEAFF.

The genes are TRBV14 and TRBJ1-2; D is unclear. The CDR3 is 14 residues long. Germline V CDR1 and CDR2: SGHDN, FVKESK. The V end was cut by 1 base, the J end by 8 bases, with 14 bases between. CDR3 sequence reads: CASSQARSTGGYTF. In DNA form, the CDR3 reads TGTGCCAGCAGCCAAGCACGTTCGACGGGGGGCTACACCTTC.

This clone was counted once. The J gene is TRBJ1-1, the V gene TRBV6-2 or TRBV6-3, with D unclear. Germline CDR1 reads MNHEY; CDR2 reads SVGEGT. The CDR3 extends over 12 amino acids. V lost 5 bases and J 4 bases, leaving 8 bases between the germline ends. The CDR3 reads CASSSRRTEAFF. CDR3 nucleotide sequence: TGTGCCAGCAGTAGTCGACGCACTGAAGCTTTCTTT.

The chain couples TRBV25-1 to TRBJ1-3; D is unresolved. The V end was cut by 8 bases, the J end by 4 bases, with 12 bases between. This CDR3 comprises 13 residues. Looked up from germline, CDR1 is MGHDK and CDR2 is SYGVNS. The DNA of the CDR3 is TGTGCCAGCGGCCGCGGAGGCGGAAACACCATATATTTT. It yields the protein CASGRGGGNTIYF.

The CDR3 sequence is CASSVTFNYGYTF. CDR3 coding DNA: TGTGCCAGCAGCGTCACCTTTAACTATGGCTACACCTTC. The rearrangement uses TRBV5-4 and TRBJ1-2; D is uncertain. Trimming left V 4 bases short and J 1 base short, with 8 bases between. CDR1 is SGHNT, CDR2 YYREEE, per germline (reference sequence). This CDR3 has 13 residues. The whole variable domain, filled in from reference TRBV5-4 and TRBJ1-2, reads ETGVTQSPTHLIKTRGQQVTLRCSSQSGHNTVSWYQQALGQGPQFIFQYYREEENGRGNFPPRFSGLQFPNYSSELNVNALELDDSALYLCASSVTFNYGYTFGSGTRLTVV.

The chain carries TRBV5-6 and TRBJ1-1, with D possibly TRBD1 on 5 matching bases. The CDR3 spans 13 residues. The germline gives CDR1 SGHDT, CDR2 YYEEEE. V shed 4 bases and J shed 1 base, with 8 bases lying between them. CDR3 coding DNA: TGTGCCAGCAGCCGAGGACAGAACACTGAAGCTTTCTTT. This gives the protein CASSRGQNTEAFF.